This T cell receptor beta chain emerged from a study of blood T cell repertoires in COVID-19. Assay used: immunoSEQ multiplex PCR; TCRdb lists only in-frame clones, some missing. Of about 250,000 clones listed, around 86% are singletons. CDR1 is SGHAT and CDR2 is FQNNGV in the germline V gene. This CDR3 contains 14 residues. The ends were cut back, 1 base at V and 4 bases at J, with 10 bases in the middle. Sequencing was carried out using PBMCs or T cells enriched from blood (not recorded which). The sequence derives from a woman between 50 and 59 years old who had recovered from COVID-19. The chain uses TRBV11-2 and TRBJ2-5, with no clear D. CDR3 DNA: TGTGCCAGCAGCTTAGTGCCAGATACAGAGACCCAGTACTTC. Translated: CASSLVPDTETQYF.